Listed here is a single TCR beta chain. These data belong to a study of T cell responses to AZD1222 COVID-19 vaccine. Assay used: immunoSEQ multiplex PCR; TCRdb lists only in-frame clones, some missing. The table has roughly 71,000 clones, about 85% seen once. V gave up 4 bases and J gave up 3 bases; unmatched junction bases: 3. CDR3 length equals 16 residues. CDR1 and CDR2 from the germline V gene are SGHNT and YYREEE (reference sequence). V and J are TRBV5-4 and TRBJ2-3; 15 nucleotides line up with TRBD2. The sample in question was peripheral blood, obtained on day 0 of AZD1222 vaccination. The clonotype originates from an adult in good health. CDR3 in amino acids: CASSPGLAGGTDTQYF. The CDR3 DNA is TGTGCCAGCAGCCCGGGACTAGCGGGGGGAACAGATACGCAGTATTTT.